This TCR beta chain originates from a study of T cell responses to AZD1222 COVID-19 vaccine. TCRdb's table, derived via immunoSEQ multiplex PCR, lists solely in-frame clones and lacks some. Here the sample spans roughly 150,000 clones, roughly 90% being singletons. CDR1 SGHTA and CDR2 FQGNSA come from the germline V gene. The CDR3 runs to 15 residues. Trimming shortened V by 4 bases and J by 5 bases, and 14 bases separated the two germline ends. The sample here was peripheral blood, taken 28 days after the second AZD1222 dose. This receptor was identified in an adult who received the AZD1222 COVID-19 vaccine. This chain connects TRBV7-2 to TRBJ2-2; D uncertain. The CDR3 coding sequence is TGTGCCAGCAGCTCTCAAAGTCAGAGGACCGGGGAGCTGTTTTTT. Protein product: CASSSQSQRTGELFF. Variable domain in full (rest from reference TRBV7-2 and TRBJ2-2): GAGVSQSPSNKVTEKGKDVELRCDPISGHTALYWYRQSLGQGLEFLIYFQGNSAPDKSGLPSDRFSAERTGGSVSTLTIQRTQQEDSAVYLCASSSQSQRTGELFFGEGSRLTVL.